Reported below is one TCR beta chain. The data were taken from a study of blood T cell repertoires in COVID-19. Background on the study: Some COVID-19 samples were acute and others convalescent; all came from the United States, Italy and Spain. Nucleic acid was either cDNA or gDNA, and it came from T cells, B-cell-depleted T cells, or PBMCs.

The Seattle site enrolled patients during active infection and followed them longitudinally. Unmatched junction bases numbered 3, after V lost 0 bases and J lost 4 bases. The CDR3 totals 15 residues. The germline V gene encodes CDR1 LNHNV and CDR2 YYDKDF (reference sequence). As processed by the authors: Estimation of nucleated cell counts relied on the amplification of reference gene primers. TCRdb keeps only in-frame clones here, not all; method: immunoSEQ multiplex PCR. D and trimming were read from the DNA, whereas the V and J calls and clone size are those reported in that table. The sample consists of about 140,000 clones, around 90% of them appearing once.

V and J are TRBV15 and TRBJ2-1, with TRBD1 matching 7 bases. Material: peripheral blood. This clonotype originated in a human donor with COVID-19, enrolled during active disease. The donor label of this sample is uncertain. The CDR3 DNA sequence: TGTGCCACCAGCAGAGATCGGGGACAGTACAATGAGCAGTTCTTC. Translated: CATSRDRGQYNEQFF.